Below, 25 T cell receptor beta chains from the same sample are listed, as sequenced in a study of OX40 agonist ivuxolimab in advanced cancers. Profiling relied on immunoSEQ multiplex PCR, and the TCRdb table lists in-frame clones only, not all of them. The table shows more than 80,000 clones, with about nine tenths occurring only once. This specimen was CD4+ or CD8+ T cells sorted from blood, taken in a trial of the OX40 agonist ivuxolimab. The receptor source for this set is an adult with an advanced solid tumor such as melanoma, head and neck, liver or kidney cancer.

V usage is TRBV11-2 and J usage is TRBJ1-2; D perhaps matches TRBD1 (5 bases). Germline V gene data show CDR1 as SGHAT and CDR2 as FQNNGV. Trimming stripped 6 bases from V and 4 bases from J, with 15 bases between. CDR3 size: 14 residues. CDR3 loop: CASSSSRGFYGYTF. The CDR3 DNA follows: TGTGCCAGCAGTTCATCCCGGGGGTTCTATGGCTACACCTTC.

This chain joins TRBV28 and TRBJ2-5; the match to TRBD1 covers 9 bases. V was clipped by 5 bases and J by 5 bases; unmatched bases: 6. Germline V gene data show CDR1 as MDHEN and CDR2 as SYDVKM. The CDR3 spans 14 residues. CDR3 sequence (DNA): TGTGCCAGCAGTCCCGGGACAGGGTACGAGACCCAGTACTTC. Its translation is CASSPGTGYETQYF.

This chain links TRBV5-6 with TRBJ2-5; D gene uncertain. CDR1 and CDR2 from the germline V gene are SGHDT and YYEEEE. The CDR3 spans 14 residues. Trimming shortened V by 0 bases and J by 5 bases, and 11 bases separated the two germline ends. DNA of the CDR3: TGTGCCAGCAGCTTGGTTTCCAGCAGCGAGACCCAGTACTTC. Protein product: CASSLVSSSETQYF.

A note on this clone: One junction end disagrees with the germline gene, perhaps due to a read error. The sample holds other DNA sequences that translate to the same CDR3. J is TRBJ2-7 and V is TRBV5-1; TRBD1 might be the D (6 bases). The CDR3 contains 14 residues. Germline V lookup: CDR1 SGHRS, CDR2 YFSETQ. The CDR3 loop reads CASSQTGRSYEQYF. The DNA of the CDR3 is TGCGCCAGCAGCCAAACAGGGCGCTCCTACGAGCAGTACTTT.

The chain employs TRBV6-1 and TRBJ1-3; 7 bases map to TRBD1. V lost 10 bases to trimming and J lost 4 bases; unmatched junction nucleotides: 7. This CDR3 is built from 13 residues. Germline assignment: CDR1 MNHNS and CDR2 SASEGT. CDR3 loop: CANSQGSGNTIYF. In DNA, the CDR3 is TGTGCCAACTCACAGGGGTCCGGAAACACCATATATTTT.

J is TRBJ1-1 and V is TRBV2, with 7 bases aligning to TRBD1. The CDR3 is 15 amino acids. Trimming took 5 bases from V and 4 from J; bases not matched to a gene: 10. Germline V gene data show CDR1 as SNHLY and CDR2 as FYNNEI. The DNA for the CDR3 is TGTGCCAGCAGTAGTCAGGGGGGCCGGAGCACTGAAGCTTTCTTT. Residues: CASSSQGGRSTEAFF. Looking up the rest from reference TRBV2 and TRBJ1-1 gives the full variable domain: EPEVTQTPSHQVTQMGQEVILRCVPISNHLYFYWYRQILGQKVEFLVSFYNNEISEKSEIFDDQFSVERPDGSNFTLKIRSTKLEDSAMYFCASSSQGGRSTEAFFGQGTRLTVV.

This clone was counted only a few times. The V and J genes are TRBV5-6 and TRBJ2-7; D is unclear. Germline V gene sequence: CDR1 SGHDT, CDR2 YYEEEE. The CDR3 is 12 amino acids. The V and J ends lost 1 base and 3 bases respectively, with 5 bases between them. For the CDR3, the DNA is TGTGCCAGCAGCTTGTATTTCTACGAGCAGTACTTC. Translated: CASSLYFYEQYF.

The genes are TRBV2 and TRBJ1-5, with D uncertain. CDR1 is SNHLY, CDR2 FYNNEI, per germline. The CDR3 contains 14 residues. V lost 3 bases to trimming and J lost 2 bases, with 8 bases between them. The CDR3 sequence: CASSDTLGNQPQHF. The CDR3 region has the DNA TGTGCCAGCAGTGATACCTTGGGCAATCAGCCCCAGCATTTT.

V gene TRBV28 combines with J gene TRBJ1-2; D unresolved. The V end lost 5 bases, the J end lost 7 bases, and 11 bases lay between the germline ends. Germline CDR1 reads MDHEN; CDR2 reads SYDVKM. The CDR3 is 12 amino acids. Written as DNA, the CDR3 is TGTGCCAGCAGTCCCGCCTATTTTGGCTACACCTTC. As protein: CASSPAYFGYTF.

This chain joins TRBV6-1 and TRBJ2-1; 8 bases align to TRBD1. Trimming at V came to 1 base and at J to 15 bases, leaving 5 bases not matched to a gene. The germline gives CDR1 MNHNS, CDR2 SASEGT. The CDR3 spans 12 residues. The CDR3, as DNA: TGTGCCAGCAGTGAAGGCGACAGGGGCCCGTTCTTC. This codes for CASSEGDRGPFF.

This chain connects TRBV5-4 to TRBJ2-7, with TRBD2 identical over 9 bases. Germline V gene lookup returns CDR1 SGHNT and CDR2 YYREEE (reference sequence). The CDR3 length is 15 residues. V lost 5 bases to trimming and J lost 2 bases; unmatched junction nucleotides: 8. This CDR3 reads CASSLMASGAYEQYF. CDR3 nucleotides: TGTGCCAGCAGTCTAATGGCTAGCGGGGCCTACGAGCAGTACTTC. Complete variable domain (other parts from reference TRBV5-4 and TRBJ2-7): ETGVTQSPTHLIKTRGQQVTLRCSSQSGHNTVSWYQQALGQGPQFIFQYYREEENGRGNFPPRFSGLQFPNYSSELNVNALELDDSALYLCASSLMASGAYEQYFGPGTRLTVT.

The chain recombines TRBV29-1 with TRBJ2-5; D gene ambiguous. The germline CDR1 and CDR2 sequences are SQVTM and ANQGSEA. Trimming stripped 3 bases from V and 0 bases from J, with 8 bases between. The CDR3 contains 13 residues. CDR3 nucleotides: TGCAGCGTTGACAAACAGTACCAAGAGACCCAGTACTTC. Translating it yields CSVDKQYQETQYF.

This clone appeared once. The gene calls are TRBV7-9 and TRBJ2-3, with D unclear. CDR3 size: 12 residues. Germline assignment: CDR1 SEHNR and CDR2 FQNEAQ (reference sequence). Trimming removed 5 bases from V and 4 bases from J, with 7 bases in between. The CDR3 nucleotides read TGTGCCAGCAGCAAACTGGCAGATACGCAGTATTTT. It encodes CASSKLADTQYF.

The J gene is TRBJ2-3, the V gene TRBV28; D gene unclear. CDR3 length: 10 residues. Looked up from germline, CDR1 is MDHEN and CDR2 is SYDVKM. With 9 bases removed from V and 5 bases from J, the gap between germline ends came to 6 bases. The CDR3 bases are TGTGCCAGTTCGGTAGATACGCAGTATTTT. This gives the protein CASSVDTQYF. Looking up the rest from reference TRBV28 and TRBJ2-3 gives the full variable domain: DVKVTQSSRYLVKRTGEKVFLECVQDMDHENMFWYRQDPGLGLRLIYFSYDVKMKEKGDIPEGYSVSREKKERFSLILESASTNQTSMYLCASSVDTQYFGPGTRLTVL.

CDR3 coding DNA: TGCGCCAGCAGCTTGGATGCGGCGGGAGCCCTCACCGGGGAGCTGTTTTTT. It yields the protein CASSLDAAGALTGELFF. The V call is TRBV5-1, the J call TRBJ2-2; 7 bases match TRBD2. Unmatched junction bases numbered 9, after V lost 0 bases and J lost 4 bases. Germline CDR1 and CDR2: SGHRS and YFSETQ. The CDR3 contains 17 residues.

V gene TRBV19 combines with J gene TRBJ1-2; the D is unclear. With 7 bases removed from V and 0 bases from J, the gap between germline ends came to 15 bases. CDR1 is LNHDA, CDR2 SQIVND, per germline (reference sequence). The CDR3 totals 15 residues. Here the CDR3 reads CASIGIGYSNYGYTF. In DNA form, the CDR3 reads TGTGCCAGTATCGGGATTGGGTATTCTAACTATGGCTACACCTTC.

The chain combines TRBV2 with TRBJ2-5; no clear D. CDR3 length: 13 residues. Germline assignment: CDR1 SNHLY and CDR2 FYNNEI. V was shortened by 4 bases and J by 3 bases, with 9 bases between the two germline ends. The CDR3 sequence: CASSGGMKETQYF. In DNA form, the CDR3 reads TGTGCCAGCAGTGGGGGTATGAAAGAGACCCAGTACTTC.

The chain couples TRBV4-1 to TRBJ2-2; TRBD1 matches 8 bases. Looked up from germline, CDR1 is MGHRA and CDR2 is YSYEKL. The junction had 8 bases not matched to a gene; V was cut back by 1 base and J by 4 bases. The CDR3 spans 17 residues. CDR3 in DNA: TGCGCCAGCAGCCAAGGTCCAGGGGGCGCCGGCACCGGGGAGCTGTTTTTT. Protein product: CASSQGPGGAGTGELFF.

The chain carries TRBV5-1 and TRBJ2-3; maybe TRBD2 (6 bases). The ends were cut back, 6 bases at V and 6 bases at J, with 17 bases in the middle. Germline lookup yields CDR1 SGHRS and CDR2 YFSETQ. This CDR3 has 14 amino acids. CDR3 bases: TGCGCCAGCAAGGTATTAGCGGTGTCGGATACGCAGTATTTT. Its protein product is CASKVLAVSDTQYF.

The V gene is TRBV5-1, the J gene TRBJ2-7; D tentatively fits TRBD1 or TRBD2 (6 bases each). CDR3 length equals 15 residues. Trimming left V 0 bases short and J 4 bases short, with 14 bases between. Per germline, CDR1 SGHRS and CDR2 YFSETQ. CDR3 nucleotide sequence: TGCGCCAGCAGCTTGGTCGGGGGCTTGGGTTACGAGCAGTACTTC. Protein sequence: CASSLVGGLGYEQYF.

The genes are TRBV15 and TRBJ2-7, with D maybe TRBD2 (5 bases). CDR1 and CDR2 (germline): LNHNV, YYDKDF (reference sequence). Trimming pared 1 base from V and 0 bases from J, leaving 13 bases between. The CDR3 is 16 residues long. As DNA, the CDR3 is TGTGCCACCAGCAGAGGGTCAGCGGAGTTCTCCTACGAGCAGTACTTC. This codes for CATSRGSAEFSYEQYF.

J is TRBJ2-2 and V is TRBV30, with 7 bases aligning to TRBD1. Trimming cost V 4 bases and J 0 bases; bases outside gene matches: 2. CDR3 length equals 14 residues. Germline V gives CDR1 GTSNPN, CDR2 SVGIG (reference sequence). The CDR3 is CAWKGQTNTGELFF. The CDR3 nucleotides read TGTGCCTGGAAGGGACAGACGAACACCGGGGAGCTGTTTTTT.

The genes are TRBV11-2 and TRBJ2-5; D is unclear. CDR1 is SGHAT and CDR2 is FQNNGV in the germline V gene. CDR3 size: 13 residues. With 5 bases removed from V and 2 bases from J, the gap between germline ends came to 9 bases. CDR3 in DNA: TGTGCCAGCAGCCCAAGGGCGCAAGAGACCCAGTACTTC. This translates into CASSPRAQETQYF.

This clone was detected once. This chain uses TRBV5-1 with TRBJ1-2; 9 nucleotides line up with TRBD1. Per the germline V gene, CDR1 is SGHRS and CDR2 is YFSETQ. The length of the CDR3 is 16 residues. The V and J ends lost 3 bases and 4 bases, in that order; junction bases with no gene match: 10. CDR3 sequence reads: CASSWEDRGPLYGYTF. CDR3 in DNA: TGCGCCAGCAGCTGGGAGGACAGGGGCCCACTCTATGGCTACACCTTC.

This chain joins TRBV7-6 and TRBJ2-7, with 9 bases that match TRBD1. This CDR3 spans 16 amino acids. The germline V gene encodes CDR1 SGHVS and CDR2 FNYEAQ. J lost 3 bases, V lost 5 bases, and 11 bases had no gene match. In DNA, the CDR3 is TGTGCCAGCAGCCCGCACCGGGACAGGGTTTTCTACGAGCAGTACTTC. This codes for CASSPHRDRVFYEQYF.